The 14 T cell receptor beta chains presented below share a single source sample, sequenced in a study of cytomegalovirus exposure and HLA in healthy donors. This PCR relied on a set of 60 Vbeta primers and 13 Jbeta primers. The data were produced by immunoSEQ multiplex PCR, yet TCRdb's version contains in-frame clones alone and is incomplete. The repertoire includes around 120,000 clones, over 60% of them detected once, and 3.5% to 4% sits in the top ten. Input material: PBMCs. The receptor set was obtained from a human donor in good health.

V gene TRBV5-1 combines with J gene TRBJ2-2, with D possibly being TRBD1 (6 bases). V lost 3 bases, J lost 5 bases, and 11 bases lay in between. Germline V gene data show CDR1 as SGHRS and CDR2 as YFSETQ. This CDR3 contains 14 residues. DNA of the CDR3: TGCGCCAGCAGCTCGGACAGTCGAACCGGGGAGCTGTTTTTT. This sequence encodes CASSSDSRTGELFF. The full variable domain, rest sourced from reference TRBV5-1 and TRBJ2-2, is KAGVTQTPRYLIKTRGQQVTLSCSPISGHRSVSWYQQTPGQGLQFLFEYFSETQRNKGNFPGRFSGRQFSNSRSEMNVSTLELGDSALYLCASSSDSRTGELFFGEGSRLTVL.

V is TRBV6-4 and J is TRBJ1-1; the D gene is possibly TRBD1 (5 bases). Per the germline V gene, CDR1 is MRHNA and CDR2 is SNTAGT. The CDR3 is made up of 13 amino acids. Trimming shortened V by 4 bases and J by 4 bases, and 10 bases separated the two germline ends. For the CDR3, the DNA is TGTGCCAGCAGTGTAGGGGCGAGCACTGAAGCTTTCTTT. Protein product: CASSVGASTEAFF.

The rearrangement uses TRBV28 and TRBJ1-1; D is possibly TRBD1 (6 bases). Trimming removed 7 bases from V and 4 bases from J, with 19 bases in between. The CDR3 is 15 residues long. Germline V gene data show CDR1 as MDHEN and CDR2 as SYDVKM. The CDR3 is CASITTGPRVTEAFF. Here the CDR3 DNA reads TGTGCCAGCATAACAACAGGGCCGAGGGTCACTGAAGCTTTCTTT.

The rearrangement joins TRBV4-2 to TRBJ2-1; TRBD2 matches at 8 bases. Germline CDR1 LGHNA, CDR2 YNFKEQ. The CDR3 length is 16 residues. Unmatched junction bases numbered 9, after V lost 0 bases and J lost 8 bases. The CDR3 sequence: CASSQESGTSVYEQFF. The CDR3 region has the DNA TGTGCCAGCAGCCAAGAGTCGGGGACTAGTGTCTATGAGCAGTTCTTC.

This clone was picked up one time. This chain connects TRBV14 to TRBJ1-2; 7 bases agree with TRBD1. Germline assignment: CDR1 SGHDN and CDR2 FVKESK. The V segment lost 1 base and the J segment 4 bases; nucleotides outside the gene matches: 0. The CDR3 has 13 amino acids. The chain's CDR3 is CASSQGTGYGYTF. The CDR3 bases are TGTGCCAGCAGCCAAGGGACAGGCTATGGCTACACCTTC.

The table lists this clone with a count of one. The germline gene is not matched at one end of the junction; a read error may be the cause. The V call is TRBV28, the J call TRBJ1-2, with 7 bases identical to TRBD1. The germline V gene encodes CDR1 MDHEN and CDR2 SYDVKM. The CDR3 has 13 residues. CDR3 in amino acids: CASSSQTLGGSTF. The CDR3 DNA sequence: TGTGCCAGCAGTTCTCAGACTCTAGGGGGCTCCACCTTC.

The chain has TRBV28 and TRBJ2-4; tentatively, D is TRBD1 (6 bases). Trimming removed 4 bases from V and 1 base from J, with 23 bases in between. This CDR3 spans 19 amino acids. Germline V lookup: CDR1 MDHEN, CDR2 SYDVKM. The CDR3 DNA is TGTGCCAGCAGTTCAGTGGGGACATCCTTATTCGGGGCCAAAAACATTCAGTACTTC. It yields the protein CASSSVGTSLFGAKNIQYF.

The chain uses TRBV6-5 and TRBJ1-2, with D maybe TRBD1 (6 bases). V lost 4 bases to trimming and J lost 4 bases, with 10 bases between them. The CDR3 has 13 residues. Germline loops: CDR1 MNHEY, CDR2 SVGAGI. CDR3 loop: CASSSQGTYGYTF. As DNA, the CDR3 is TGTGCCAGCAGTTCCCAGGGGACCTATGGCTACACCTTC.

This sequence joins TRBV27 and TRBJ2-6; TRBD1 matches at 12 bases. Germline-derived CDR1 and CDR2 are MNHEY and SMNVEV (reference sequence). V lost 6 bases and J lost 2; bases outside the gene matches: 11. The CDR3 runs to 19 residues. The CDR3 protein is CASSELPGQGAAGANVLTF. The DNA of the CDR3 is TGTGCCAGCAGCGAACTGCCGGGACAGGGGGCTGCTGGGGCCAACGTCCTGACTTTC.

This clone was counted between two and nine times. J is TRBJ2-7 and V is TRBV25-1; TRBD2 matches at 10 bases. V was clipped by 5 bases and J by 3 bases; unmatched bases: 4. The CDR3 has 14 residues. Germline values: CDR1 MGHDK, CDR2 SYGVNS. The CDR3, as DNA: TGTGCCAGCAGTAGCGTAGCGGGAGGCTACGAGCAGTACTTC. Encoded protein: CASSSVAGGYEQYF.

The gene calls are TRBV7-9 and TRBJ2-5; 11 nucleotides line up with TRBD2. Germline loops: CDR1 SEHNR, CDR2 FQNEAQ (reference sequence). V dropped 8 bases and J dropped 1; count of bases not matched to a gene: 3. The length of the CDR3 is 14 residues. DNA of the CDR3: TGTGCCAGCGGGGGGACTAGCGGCCAAGAGACCCAGTACTTC. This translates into CASGGTSGQETQYF.

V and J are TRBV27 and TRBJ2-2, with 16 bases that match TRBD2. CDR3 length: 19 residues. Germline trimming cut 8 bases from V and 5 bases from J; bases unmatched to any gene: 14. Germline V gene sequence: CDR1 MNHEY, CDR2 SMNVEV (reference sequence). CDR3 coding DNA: TGTGCCAGCCATACTACCGGGACTAGCGGGAGGGCTTTAACCGGGGAGCTGTTTTTT. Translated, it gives CASHTTGTSGRALTGELFF.

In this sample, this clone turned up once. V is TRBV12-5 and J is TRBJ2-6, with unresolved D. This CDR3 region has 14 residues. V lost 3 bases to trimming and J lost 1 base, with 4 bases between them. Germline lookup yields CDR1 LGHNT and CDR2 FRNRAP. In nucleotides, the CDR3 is TGTGCTAGTGGTTTCCAATCTGGGGCCAACGTCCTGACTTTC. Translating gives CASGFQSGANVLTF.

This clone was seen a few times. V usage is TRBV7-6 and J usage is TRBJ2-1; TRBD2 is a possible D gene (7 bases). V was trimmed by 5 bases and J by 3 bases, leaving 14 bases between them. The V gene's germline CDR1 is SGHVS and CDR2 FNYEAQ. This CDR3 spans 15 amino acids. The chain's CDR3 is CASSPGGRGYNEQFF. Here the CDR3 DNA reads TGTGCCAGCAGCCCGGGAGGCAGGGGCTACAATGAGCAGTTCTTC.